The next 27 T cell receptor beta chains were all read from a single sample in a study of blood T cell repertoires in COVID-19. Clones were read by immunoSEQ multiplex PCR, and TCRdb kept only the in-frame ones, dropping some. This table holds about 100,000 clones, about nine tenths found once. The material sequenced was peripheral blood. The receptors come from a man aged 18 to 35 with COVID-19, enrolled during active disease.

The V call is TRBV28, the J call TRBJ2-1; possibly TRBD1 for D (6 bases). CDR3 length equals 13 residues. CDR1 and CDR2 from the germline V gene are MDHEN and SYDVKM. Trimming shortened V by 3 bases and J by 6 bases, and 9 bases separated the two germline ends. The CDR3 coding sequence is TGTGCCAGCAGTTTCTCGACAGGCAATGAGCAGTTCTTC. Translation: CASSFSTGNEQFF.

The J gene is TRBJ2-7, the V gene TRBV7-2; 8 positions match TRBD1. From germline, CDR1 is SGHTA and CDR2 FQGNSA. This CDR3 is built from 15 residues. V lost 3 bases and J lost 0; bases outside the gene matches: 4. The CDR3, as DNA: TGTGCCAGCAGCTTCAGGACAGGGAGCTCCTACGAGCAGTACTTC. It encodes CASSFRTGSSYEQYF.

The rearrangement uses TRBV27 and TRBJ2-5; 11 bases fit TRBD2. The CDR3 extends over 16 amino acids. Looked up from germline, CDR1 is MNHEY and CDR2 is SMNVEV (reference sequence). Losses at the gene ends were 0 bases for V and 4 bases for J; bases not matched to a gene: 4. The CDR3 bases are TGTGCCAGCAGTTTATCACTAGCGGGAGTTTTAGAGACCCAGTACTTC. This sequence encodes CASSLSLAGVLETQYF.

The genes are TRBV28 and TRBJ1-2; D unclear. CDR3 length equals 10 residues. From germline, CDR1 is MDHEN and CDR2 SYDVKM. The V end lost 8 bases, the J end lost 14 bases, and 15 bases lay between the germline ends. The CDR3 region has the DNA TGTGCCAGCTCCGGCATCCCCAGGACCTTC. The encoded protein is CASSGIPRTF.

This chain joins TRBV9 and TRBJ1-3; a weak D match, TRBD1 (6 bases). Germline-derived CDR1 and CDR2 are SGDLS and YYNGEE. The CDR3 totals 16 residues. With 1 base removed from V and 2 bases from J, the gap between germline ends came to 13 bases. For the CDR3, the DNA is TGTGCCAGCAGCGTACCAGGACAGACCCCTGGAAACACCATATATTTT. Its translation: CASSVPGQTPGNTIYF.

In this sample, this clone turned up once. The J gene is TRBJ2-7, the V gene TRBV6-1; D is perhaps TRBD2 (5 bases). The length of the CDR3 is 17 residues. V dropped 1 base and J dropped 0 bases, with 16 bases sitting between them. CDR1 and CDR2 (germline): MNHNS, SASEGT. The CDR3 DNA sequence: TGTGCCAGCAGTGAAGACGGGTGGGAGACCCTCTCCTACGAGCAGTACTTC. Translating it yields CASSEDGWETLSYEQYF.

The rearrangement joins TRBV28 to TRBJ1-1; D might be TRBD1 (5 bases). Between the trimmed V and J ends, which lost 5 bases and 8 bases, there was a span of 15 bases. Germline V gene data show CDR1 as MDHEN and CDR2 as SYDVKM. This CDR3 comprises 13 residues. CDR3 in amino acids: CASSAGRGREAFF. CDR3 DNA: TGTGCCAGCAGTGCCGGGAGGGGTAGAGAAGCTTTCTTT.

This chain connects TRBV19 to TRBJ2-7; TRBD1 matches 10 bases. Trimming cost V 7 bases and J 4 bases; bases outside gene matches: 10. Germline V gives CDR1 LNHDA, CDR2 SQIVND (reference sequence). This CDR3 comprises 15 residues. CDR3 amino acids: CASTEAGTGVYEQYF. CDR3 coding DNA: TGTGCCAGTACCGAAGCCGGGACAGGGGTTTACGAGCAGTACTTC.

This sequence joins TRBV4-3 and TRBJ2-7; D unresolved. The germline CDR1 and CDR2 sequences are LGHNA and YSLEER. CDR3 size: 18 residues. Trimming took 0 bases from V and 3 from J, leaving 21 bases between them. CDR3 region: CASSQDRLPGFDLYEQYF. The CDR3 nucleotides read TGCGCCAGCAGCCAAGATAGGCTGCCAGGATTTGACCTCTACGAGCAGTACTTC.

V and J are TRBV7-9 and TRBJ2-7; 9 bases map to TRBD1. Trimming removed 4 bases from V and 2 bases from J; junction bases left unmatched: 9. CDR1 SEHNR and CDR2 FQNEAQ come from the germline V gene (reference sequence). The CDR3 has 16 residues. In DNA, the CDR3 is TGTGCCAGCAGCTGGGACAGGGAGGTGAGCCCCTACGAGCAGTACTTC. Translated: CASSWDREVSPYEQYF. The whole variable domain, remainder taken from reference TRBV7-9 and TRBJ2-7, is DTGVSQNPRHKITKRGQNVTFRCDPISEHNRLYWYRQTLGQGPEFLTYFQNEAQLEKSRLLSDRFSAERPKGSFSTLEIQRTEQGDSAMYLCASSWDREVSPYEQYFGPGTRLTVT.

This clone was found a few times. The rearrangement joins TRBV16 to TRBJ2-7, with D hard to call. CDR1 KGHSY and CDR2 FQNENV come from the germline V gene. V gave up 2 bases and J gave up 0 bases, with 8 bases separating them. CDR3 size: 14 residues. The CDR3 is CASSQRRISYEQYF. CDR3 in DNA: TGTGCCAGCAGCCAACGGCGGATCTCCTACGAGCAGTACTTC.

This chain uses TRBV5-5 with TRBJ1-6; D is perhaps TRBD1 (5 bases). The germline V gene encodes CDR1 SGHKS and CDR2 YYEKEE (reference sequence). V lost 4 bases to trimming and J lost 0 bases, with 14 bases between them. CDR3 length equals 17 residues. The CDR3 coding sequence is TGTGCCAGCAGCGGGGACTCTTTAAGCTCCTATAATTCACCCCTCCACTTT. This translates into CASSGDSLSSYNSPLHF.

The chain is built from TRBV6-5 and TRBJ2-7, with D possibly matching TRBD2 (5 bases). V lost 2 bases and J 0 bases, leaving 14 bases between the germline ends. Germline values: CDR1 MNHEY, CDR2 SVGAGI. This CDR3 region has 16 residues. The CDR3 protein is CASSYAGAQSSYEQYF. CDR3 coding DNA: TGTGCCAGCAGTTACGCGGGCGCCCAGAGCTCCTACGAGCAGTACTTC.

The chain is built from TRBV28 and TRBJ2-1, with 10 bases lining up with TRBD2. The CDR3 length is 14 residues. CDR1 MDHEN and CDR2 SYDVKM come from the germline V gene. The trim removed 5 bases at V and 6 bases at J, leaving 4 bases unmatched. The CDR3 protein is CASSTIAGGNEQFF. As DNA, the CDR3 is TGTGCCAGCAGTACAATAGCGGGAGGCAATGAGCAGTTCTTC.

This chain links TRBV2 with TRBJ2-7; 10 bases align to TRBD1. Per germline, CDR1 SNHLY and CDR2 FYNNEI. Germline trimming cut 5 bases from V and 2 bases from J; bases unmatched to any gene: 3. This CDR3 has 14 residues. CDR3: CASSRTGGTYEQYF. CDR3 DNA sequence: TGTGCCAGCAGTCGGACAGGGGGAACCTACGAGCAGTACTTC.

J is TRBJ1-2 and V is TRBV5-5; D unresolved. V was shortened by 0 bases and J by 2 bases, with 5 bases between the two germline ends. Germline assignment: CDR1 SGHKS and CDR2 YYEKEE (reference sequence). The CDR3 covers 13 residues. CDR3 in DNA: TGTGCCAGCAGCTTGGTAGAGAACTATGGCTACACCTTC. Its translation: CASSLVENYGYTF. Full variable domain (outside the CDR3, taken from reference TRBV5-5 and TRBJ1-2): DAGVTQSPTHLIKTRGQQVTLRCSPISGHKSVSWYQQVLGQGPQFIFQYYEKEERGRGNFPDRFSARQFPNYSSELNVNALLLGDSALYLCASSLVENYGYTFGSGTRLTVV.

The chain employs TRBV28 and TRBJ2-7; 8 bases line up with TRBD1. Looked up from germline, CDR1 is MDHEN and CDR2 is SYDVKM. V lost 10 bases, J lost 5 bases, and 7 bases stayed unmatched. The CDR3 totals 12 residues. Here the CDR3 DNA reads TGTGCCACTTCGGGACAGGTCCACGAGCAGTACTTC. Translating it yields CATSGQVHEQYF.

The chain links TRBV12-3 or TRBV12-4 to TRBJ1-1, with D unresolved. Trimming stripped 5 bases from V and 8 bases from J, with 15 bases between. CDR3 length: 13 residues. The CDR3 reads CASSLHSGREAFF. CDR3 sequence (DNA): TGTGCCAGCAGTCTCCATAGCGGGCGAGAAGCTTTCTTT.

The table lists this clone with a few counts. V is TRBV6-6 and J is TRBJ1-1, with D possibly TRBD1 on 5 matching bases. The CDR3 is made up of 13 amino acids. The ends were cut back, 4 bases at V and 4 bases at J, with 10 bases in the middle. Germline V gene sequence: CDR1 MNHNY, CDR2 SVGAGI (reference sequence). The CDR3 sequence: CASSSGRPTEAFF. For the CDR3, the DNA is TGTGCCAGCAGTTCAGGGCGGCCCACTGAAGCTTTCTTT.

The chain employs TRBV19 and TRBJ2-7, with TRBD2 matching 12 bases. CDR1 is LNHDA and CDR2 is SQIVND in the germline V gene (reference sequence). This CDR3 has 15 amino acids. J was trimmed by 1 base and V by 6 bases; bases with no gene match: 4. This CDR3 reads CASSVLAGGSYEQYF. The CDR3 nucleotides read TGTGCCAGTAGCGTACTAGCGGGAGGATCCTACGAGCAGTACTTC.

In regard to this clone: This sample also contains other DNA sequences that code for the same CDR3. The chain links TRBV7-2 to TRBJ2-7, with TRBD2 identical over 11 bases. This CDR3 has 15 amino acids. CDR1 SGHTA and CDR2 FQGNSA come from the germline V gene. V trimming: 1 base; J trimming: 4 bases; junction bases outside the gene matches: 3. CDR3 protein: CASSLGLAGPYEQYF. CDR3 coding DNA: TGTGCCAGCAGCTTAGGACTAGCGGGGCCGTACGAGCAGTACTTC.

This chain uses TRBV27 with TRBJ2-1; 9 positions agree with TRBD2. V dropped 6 bases and J dropped 6; count of bases not matched to a gene: 3. CDR1 and CDR2 from the germline V gene are MNHEY and SMNVEV (reference sequence). The CDR3 covers 13 residues. CDR3 DNA sequence: TGTGCCAGCAGCCGTAGCGGGAGCAATGAGCAGTTCTTC. It codes for CASSRSGSNEQFF.

This clone is a singleton in its sample. This sequence joins TRBV7-2 and TRBJ2-7; a weak D match, TRBD1 (6 bases). The germline CDR1 and CDR2 sequences are SGHTA and FQGNSA. The CDR3 runs 16 residues. V shed 4 bases and J shed 4 bases, with 20 bases lying between them. Here the CDR3 reads CASSSGVGGHLYEQYF. Here the CDR3 DNA reads TGTGCCAGCAGCTCAGGGGTAGGGGGACACCTTTACGAGCAGTACTTC.

J is TRBJ1-6 and V is TRBV28; maybe TRBD1 (6 bases). The V gene lost 8 bases and the J gene lost 7 bases, with 9 bases spanning the gap. The CDR3 extends over 12 amino acids. The germline V gene has CDR1 MDHEN and CDR2 SYDVKM. CDR3 region: CASYTGNSPLHF. CDR3 sequence (DNA): TGTGCCAGCTACACAGGGAATTCACCCCTCCACTTT.

The chain uses TRBV24-1 and TRBJ2-1, with 7 bases aligning to TRBD1. V was clipped by 0 bases and J by 0 bases; unmatched bases: 10. Per the germline V gene, CDR1 is KGHDR and CDR2 is SFDVKD. The CDR3 consists of 19 residues. CDR3 bases: TGTGCCACCAGTGATTTGCGAGGGACAGCGAGAAGCTCCTACAATGAGCAGTTCTTC. It encodes CATSDLRGTARSSYNEQFF.

The V call is TRBV5-1, the J call TRBJ2-7; D might be TRBD1 (6 bases). Germline V CDR1 and CDR2: SGHRS, YFSETQ. The CDR3 has 12 amino acids. Trimming removed 5 bases at V and 5 bases at J, with 11 bases between. CDR3 nucleotide sequence: TGCGCCAGCAGAGGGGGAGCGAACGAGCAGTACTTC. Encoded protein: CASRGGANEQYF.

This clone showed up just once. The chain employs TRBV28 and TRBJ1-6; D is unresolved. This CDR3 is built from 13 residues. Germline V CDR1 and CDR2: MDHEN, SYDVKM. V lost 5 bases, J lost 9 bases, and 11 bases lay in between. This CDR3 reads CASSPAVASPLHF. CDR3 nucleotides: TGTGCCAGCAGTCCCGCGGTAGCTTCACCCCTCCACTTT.